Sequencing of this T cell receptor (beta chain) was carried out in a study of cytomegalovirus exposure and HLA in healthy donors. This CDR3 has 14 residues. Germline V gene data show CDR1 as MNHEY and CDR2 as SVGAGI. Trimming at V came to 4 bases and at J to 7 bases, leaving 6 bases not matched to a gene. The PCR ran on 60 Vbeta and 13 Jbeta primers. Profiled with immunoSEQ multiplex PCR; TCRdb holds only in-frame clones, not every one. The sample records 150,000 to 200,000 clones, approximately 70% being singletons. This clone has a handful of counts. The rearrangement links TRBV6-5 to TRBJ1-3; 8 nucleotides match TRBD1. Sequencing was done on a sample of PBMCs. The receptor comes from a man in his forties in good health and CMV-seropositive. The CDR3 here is CASSSLQGGNTIYF. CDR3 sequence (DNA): TGTGCCAGCAGTTCCCTACAGGGGGGGAACACCATATATTTT.